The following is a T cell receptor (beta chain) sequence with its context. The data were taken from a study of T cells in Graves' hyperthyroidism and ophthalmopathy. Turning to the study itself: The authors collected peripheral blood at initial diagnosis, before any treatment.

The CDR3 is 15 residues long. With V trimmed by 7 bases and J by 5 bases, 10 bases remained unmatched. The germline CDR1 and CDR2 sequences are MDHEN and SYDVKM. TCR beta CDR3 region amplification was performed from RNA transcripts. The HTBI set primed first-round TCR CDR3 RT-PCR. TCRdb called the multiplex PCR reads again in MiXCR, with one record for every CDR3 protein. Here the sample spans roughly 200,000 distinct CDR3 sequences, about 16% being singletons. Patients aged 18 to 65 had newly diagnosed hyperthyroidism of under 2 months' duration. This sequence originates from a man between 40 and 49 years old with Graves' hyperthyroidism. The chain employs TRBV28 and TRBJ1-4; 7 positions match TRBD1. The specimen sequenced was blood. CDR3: CASMSPGTENEKLFF. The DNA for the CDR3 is TGTGCCAGCATGAGCCCCGGGACAGAAAATGAAAAACTGTTTTTT.